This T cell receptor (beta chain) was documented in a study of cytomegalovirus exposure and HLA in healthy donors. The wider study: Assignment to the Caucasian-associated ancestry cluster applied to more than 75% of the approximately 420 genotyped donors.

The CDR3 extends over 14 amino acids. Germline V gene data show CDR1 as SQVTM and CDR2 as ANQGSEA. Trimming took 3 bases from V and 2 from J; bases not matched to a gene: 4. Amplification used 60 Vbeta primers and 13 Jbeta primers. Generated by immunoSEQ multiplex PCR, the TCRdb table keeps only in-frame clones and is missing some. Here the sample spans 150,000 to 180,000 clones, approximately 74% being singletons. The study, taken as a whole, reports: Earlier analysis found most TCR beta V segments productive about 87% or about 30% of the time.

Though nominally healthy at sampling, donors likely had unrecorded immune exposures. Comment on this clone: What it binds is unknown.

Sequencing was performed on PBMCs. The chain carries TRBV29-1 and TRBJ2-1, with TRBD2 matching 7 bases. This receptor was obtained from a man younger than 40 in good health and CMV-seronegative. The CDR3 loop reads CSVEGRGAYNEQFF. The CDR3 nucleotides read TGCAGCGTTGAGGGACGGGGGGCCTACAATGAGCAGTTCTTC.